These 30 T cell receptor beta chains came from one sample sequenced in a study of vaccination and CD4 T cells after COVID-19. Regarding treatment: roughly 10-day PBMC culture with coronavirus spike peptide pools or control peptides (ViraFEST assay). It was before the COVID-19 pandemic (2011-2018) that the unexposed donor's CD4+ T cells were collected. These TCRs' antigens remain unknown. An Oncomine TCR Beta short-read assay was used to sequence the DNA from cultured CD4+ T cells. Via MiXCR, TCRdb re-called the PCR reads, giving one row per CDR3 protein. Of about 6,700 distinct CDR3 sequences in the sample, less than 35% were seen once. Material: CD4+ T cells from blood, cultured in vitro. All receptors come from a human donor in good health.

The chain couples TRBV12-3 or TRBV12-4 to TRBJ1-2; no clear D gene. This CDR3 is 13 amino acids long. The V end was cut by 6 bases, the J end by 8 bases, with 16 bases between. The CDR3 region has the DNA TGTGCCAGCAGACCGGGTTCCGCGTTAGGCTACACCTTC. Translation: CASRPGSALGYTF.

The gene calls are TRBV19 and TRBJ1-5; a possible D gene is TRBD1 (6 bases). Trimming removed 5 bases at V and 6 bases at J, with 17 bases between. The length of the CDR3 is 15 residues. Germline loops: CDR1 LNHDA, CDR2 SQIVND (reference sequence). The CDR3 loop reads CASSSEDRGPQPQHF. The CDR3 DNA reads as TGTGCCAGTAGTTCTGAGGACAGAGGGCCTCAGCCCCAGCATTTT.

This chain joins TRBV6-5 and TRBJ2-7, with D possibly matching TRBD1 (5 bases). V was clipped by 2 bases and J by 4 bases, with 9 bases between them. This CDR3 contains 13 residues. Germline loops: CDR1 MNHEY, CDR2 SVGAGI. CDR3 amino acids: CASSYTKGYEQYF. The CDR3 bases are TGTGCCAGCAGTTACACTAAGGGGTACGAGCAGTACTTC.

This chain uses TRBV6-4 with TRBJ2-7; D gene uncertain. Between the trimmed V and J ends, which lost 6 bases and 3 bases, there was a span of 15 bases. Germline CDR1 is MRHNA and CDR2 is SNTAGT. The CDR3 runs to 14 residues. This chain's CDR3 is CASRAPTPLYEQYF. Written as DNA, the CDR3 is TGTGCCAGCAGGGCGCCGACTCCCCTCTACGAGCAGTACTTC.

V gene TRBV5-1 combines with J gene TRBJ2-7, with D perhaps given as TRBD1 or TRBD2 (5 bases each). Trimming took off 0 bases at V and 2 bases at J, with 12 bases between the two ends. Germline V gene lookup returns CDR1 SGHRS and CDR2 YFSETQ. This CDR3 region has 15 residues. Here the CDR3 DNA reads TGCGCCAGCAGCTTGGCCGGGGCAGGTACCTACGAGCAGTACTTC. This codes for CASSLAGAGTYEQYF.

This clonotype was recorded a few times. The V call is TRBV5-1, the J call TRBJ1-2; the match to TRBD1 covers 7 bases. CDR3 length equals 15 residues. Germline V gene data show CDR1 as SGHRS and CDR2 as YFSETQ. The J segment lost 4 bases and the V segment lost 0 bases, leaving 6 bases of the junction unmatched. CDR3: CASSLGQGNPYGYTF. DNA of the CDR3: TGCGCCAGCAGCTTGGGACAGGGAAACCCCTATGGCTACACCTTC.

This clonotype was recorded a few times. This chain uses TRBV20-1 with TRBJ1-2, with D perhaps matching TRBD1 (6 bases). CDR1 and CDR2 (germline): DFQATT, SNEGSKA (reference sequence). Trimming shortened V by 3 bases and J by 9 bases, and 14 bases separated the two germline ends. This CDR3 spans 12 amino acids. CDR3 protein: CSASGGGERYTF. The CDR3 nucleotides read TGCAGTGCTAGTGGAGGGGGGGAACGCTACACCTTC.

The chain employs TRBV20-1 and TRBJ1-5, with D maybe TRBD1 (5 bases). Trimming removed 3 bases from V and 2 bases from J, with 8 bases in between. This CDR3 has 13 residues. Germline CDR1 DFQATT, CDR2 SNEGSKA (reference sequence). This CDR3 reads CSASIQGNQPQHF. The DNA of the CDR3 is TGCAGTGCTAGTATACAGGGCAATCAGCCCCAGCATTTT.

The gene calls are TRBV27 and TRBJ2-1, with TRBD2 identical over 8 bases. V shed 4 bases, J shed 4 bases, and the junction held 9 bases outside the gene matches. CDR1 and CDR2 from the germline V gene are MNHEY and SMNVEV (reference sequence). The CDR3 runs 16 residues. CDR3 amino acids: CASSSSGGVSYNEQFF. The CDR3 DNA is TGTGCCAGCAGTTCCTCGGGGGGGGTCTCATACAATGAGCAGTTCTTC.

The chain employs TRBV28 and TRBJ1-2; D remains unclear. Germline-derived CDR1 and CDR2 are MDHEN and SYDVKM. The V gene lost 3 bases and the J gene lost 7 bases, with 9 bases spanning the gap. The CDR3 has 12 residues. The CDR3 reads CASSLGGFGYTF. Here the CDR3 DNA reads TGTGCCAGCAGTTTGGGAGGGTTTGGCTACACCTTC.

This sequence joins TRBV11-2 and TRBJ1-2; no definite D call. Looked up from germline, CDR1 is SGHAT and CDR2 is FQNNGV. V lost 0 bases and J lost 6, with 14 bases in between. The CDR3 is 15 residues long. Here the CDR3 reads CASSLEAIGLDGYTF. The CDR3 DNA sequence: TGTGCCAGCAGCTTAGAGGCCATCGGTCTGGATGGCTACACCTTC.

Notes on this clonotype: A much larger clone differs from this one at a single base, so this may be a read error. The chain uses TRBV7-2 and TRBJ1-1, with unresolved D. The CDR3 contains 14 residues. Germline V lookup: CDR1 SGHTA, CDR2 FQGNSA. The CDR3 region has the DNA TGTGCCAGGAGCTTACGAGGGTTCGGCACTGAAGCTTTCTTT. This encodes CARSLRGFGTEAFF.

This chain connects TRBV21-1 to TRBJ2-2. TRBV21-1 is a pseudogene segment. The CDR3 spans 12 residues. CDR3 sequence (DNA): TGTGCCAGCAGCAGTCATGGCGGGGAGCTGTTTTTT. Its protein is CASSSHGGELFF.

V is TRBV20-1 and J is TRBJ2-5, with TRBD2 identical over 13 bases. J lost 1 base, V lost 2 bases, and 10 bases had no gene match. Germline CDR1 reads DFQATT; CDR2 reads SNEGSKA (reference sequence). The CDR3 extends over 18 amino acids. CDR3: CSARKALGTSGIQETQYF. CDR3 coding DNA: TGCAGTGCTAGAAAGGCTCTCGGGACTAGCGGGATCCAAGAGACCCAGTACTTC.

CDR3 protein: CASSRGTGGNEQYF. For the CDR3, the DNA is TGTGCCAGTAGTAGGGGGACAGGGGGCAACGAGCAGTACTTC. The chain uses TRBV19 and TRBJ2-7, with TRBD1 matching 12 bases. V shed 4 bases and J 5 bases; nucleotides not matched to a gene: 3. The germline V gene encodes CDR1 LNHDA and CDR2 SQIVND (reference sequence). The CDR3 has 14 amino acids. Combining the CDR3 with reference TRBV19 and TRBJ2-7 gives the whole variable domain DGGITQSPKYLFRKEGQNVTLSCEQNLNHDAMYWYRQDPGQGLRLIYYSQIVNDFQKGDIAEGYSVSREKKESFPLTVTSAQKNPTAFYLCASSRGTGGNEQYFGPGTRLTVT.

The CDR3 DNA reads as TGCAGTGCCCTGACCGTGATCACAGATACGCAGTATTTT. Translating gives CSALTVITDTQYF. V and J are TRBV20-1 and TRBJ2-3; D gene ambiguous. Germline loops: CDR1 DFQATT, CDR2 SNEGSKA (reference sequence). This CDR3 has 13 residues. Trimming removed 6 bases at V and 2 bases at J, with 12 bases between.

The table lists this clonotype with a few counts. The gene calls are TRBV24-1 and TRBJ2-1; 9 bases are shared with TRBD2. This CDR3 spans 15 amino acids. Germline V gives CDR1 KGHDR, CDR2 SFDVKD. V dropped 3 bases and J dropped 7; count of bases not matched to a gene: 6. The CDR3 DNA sequence: TGTGCCACCAGTGATACCGGGACTAGCATAAATGAGCAGTTCTTC. Translating gives CATSDTGTSINEQFF.

This clonotype was seen a few times. The chain's CDR3 is CASSNPAPFF. CDR3 DNA: TGTGCCAGCAGTAACCCCGCACCTTTCTTT. The chain has TRBV6-2 or TRBV6-3 and TRBJ1-1; no firm D call. Trimming took 5 bases from V and 12 from J, leaving 10 bases between them. Per the germline V gene, CDR1 is MNHEY and CDR2 is SVGEGT. The CDR3 has 10 residues.

The gene calls are TRBV27 and TRBJ1-1, with 8 nucleotides matching TRBD1. CDR3 length: 19 residues. The trim removed 6 bases at V and 4 bases at J, leaving 22 bases unmatched. The germline CDR1 and CDR2 sequences are MNHEY and SMNVEV (reference sequence). CDR3 nucleotide sequence: TGTGCCAGCAGCTTAACGCTACTTACCGACAGGGGTCGGTCCACTGAAGCTTTCTTT. Translated, it gives CASSLTLLTDRGRSTEAFF.

The V and J genes are TRBV12-3 or TRBV12-4 and TRBJ1-1; the D is unclear. V lost 6 bases and J lost 10, with 15 bases in between. This CDR3 has 12 residues. The CDR3 reads CASSGRARGAFF. Here the CDR3 DNA reads TGTGCCAGCAGCGGCCGGGCAAGAGGAGCTTTCTTT.

The gene calls are TRBV24-1 and TRBJ1-1; 9 bases align to TRBD1. The CDR3 has 15 amino acids. V dropped 3 bases and J dropped 4; count of bases not matched to a gene: 5. Germline-derived CDR1 and CDR2 are KGHDR and SFDVKD. CDR3 amino acids: CATSDRTGEGTEAFF. CDR3 nucleotide sequence: TGTGCCACCAGTGATAGGACAGGGGAAGGCACTGAAGCTTTCTTT.

The chain carries TRBV6-2 or TRBV6-3 and TRBJ1-1; possible D gene TRBD1, 6 bases. V shed 6 bases and J shed 8 bases, with 16 bases lying between them. CDR3 length equals 13 residues. Germline assignment: CDR1 MNHEY and CDR2 SVGEGT. The CDR3 here is CASSQGGQREAFF. The CDR3 DNA sequence: TGTGCCAGCAGCCAAGGGGGGCAGAGAGAAGCTTTCTTT.

The chain links TRBV20-1 to TRBJ2-4; D remains ambiguous. CDR1 is DFQATT and CDR2 is SNEGSKA in the germline V gene (reference sequence). Trimming stripped 5 bases from V and 4 bases from J, with 15 bases between. The CDR3 has 14 amino acids. The CDR3 loop is CSAPPSSNKNIQYF. CDR3 coding DNA: TGCAGTGCTCCCCCGAGTTCCAATAAAAACATTCAGTACTTC.

For this clonotype: The junction does not match germline at one end; this may be a read error. This chain joins TRBV6-1 and TRBJ1-5, with D uncertain. Germline CDR1 is MNHNS and CDR2 is SASEGT. The CDR3 is 16 residues long. The CDR3: CASSKAGPFGHRPQHF. The CDR3 region has the DNA TGTGCCAGCAGTAAAGCCGGGCCATTCGGCCATCGGCCCCAGCATTTT.

The chain links TRBV5-4 to TRBJ2-7; D may match TRBD1 or TRBD2 (5 bases each). CDR3 length: 13 amino acids. Germline CDR1 SGHNT, CDR2 YYREEE (reference sequence). V gave up 1 base and J gave up 3 bases, with 8 bases separating them. The CDR3 loop is CASSLPGRYEQYF. The CDR3 DNA reads TGTGCCAGCAGCTTGCCGGGACGCTACGAGCAGTACTTC. The entire variable domain, with the rest obtained from reference TRBV5-4 and TRBJ2-7, is as follows: ETGVTQSPTHLIKTRGQQVTLRCSSQSGHNTVSWYQQALGQGPQFIFQYYREEENGRGNFPPRFSGLQFPNYSSELNVNALELDDSALYLCASSLPGRYEQYFGPGTRLTVT.

This clonotype was counted between two and nine times. The chain uses TRBV6-2 or TRBV6-3 and TRBJ1-1, with 9 bases aligning to TRBD1. Trimming removed 5 bases from V and 6 bases from J; junction bases left unmatched: 10. Germline V gene sequence: CDR1 MNHEY, CDR2 SVGEGT. The CDR3 totals 15 residues. The CDR3 DNA follows: TGTGCCAGCAGTCCCCTCGACAGGGGGAGGTCTGAAGCTTTCTTT. Translation gives CASSPLDRGRSEAFF.

The V call is TRBV18, the J call TRBJ1-5; D remains unclear. V lost 4 bases to trimming and J lost 2 bases, with 15 bases between them. Germline CDR1 KGHSH, CDR2 LQKENI. The CDR3 totals 16 residues. The CDR3 region is CASSLWLPDGNQPQHF. CDR3 sequence (DNA): TGTGCCAGCTCACTGTGGCTGCCGGATGGCAATCAGCCCCAGCATTTT. Filled out from reference TRBV18 and TRBJ1-5, the complete variable domain reads NAGVMQNPRHLVRRRGQEARLRCSPMKGHSHVYWYRQLPEEGLKFMVYLQKENIIDESGMPKERFSAEFPKEGPSILRIQQVVRGDSAAYFCASSLWLPDGNQPQHFGDGTRLSIL.

This clonotype was seen a handful of times. The chain employs TRBV7-2 and TRBJ1-2; unclear D gene. This CDR3 region has 14 residues. The V end was cut by 1 base, the J end by 1 base, with 7 bases between. In germline, CDR1 is SGHTA, CDR2 FQGNSA. In nucleotides, the CDR3 is TGTGCCAGCAGCTTAGTAGTGAATAACTATGGCTACACCTTC. Translated: CASSLVVNNYGYTF.

The rearrangement links TRBV12-3 or TRBV12-4 to TRBJ2-7; 7 nucleotides align to TRBD1. With 2 bases clipped from V and 3 bases from J, the junction kept 4 bases outside the gene matches. The length of the CDR3 is 14 residues. Here the CDR3 DNA reads TGTGCCAGCAGTTTATACAGGGGAAACTACGAGCAGTACTTC. Amino acids: CASSLYRGNYEQYF.

The J gene is TRBJ2-2, the V gene TRBV10-3; tentative D call: TRBD1 (5 bases). The CDR3 runs to 15 residues. V lost 6 bases and J 3 bases, leaving 14 bases between the germline ends. CDR1 ENHRY and CDR2 SYGVKD come from the germline V gene. CDR3 in DNA: TGTGCCATCAGCCTCCAGGGATCCCACACCGGGGAGCTGTTTTTT. Protein sequence: CAISLQGSHTGELFF.